Listed below are T cell receptor beta chains from one sample, sequenced in a study of blood T cell repertoires in COVID-19. The repertoire was sequenced with immunoSEQ multiplex PCR; TCRdb's copy has only in-frame clones and lacks some. The top ten clones hold about 12% of a sample with 280,000 or so clones, about 91% of them seen once. Sequencing was done on a sample of peripheral blood. Every receptor here comes from a woman aged 60 to 75 with acute or convalescent COVID-19. Each CDR3 is given with its conserved first and last residue. Each record gives: D gene, V gene, clone size, J gene, CDR3 protein, CDR3 DNA. D genes are given only for firm matches. The listing skips clone size in some rows; elsewhere it reads once, few, many or a size class.

d_call: NA
v_call: TRBV12-3/TRBV12-4
clone_size: NA
j_call: TRBJ1-2
cdr3_aa: CATMGANGYTF
cdr3_nt: TGTGCCACCATGGGGGCCAATGGCTACACCTTC

d_call: NA
v_call: TRBV2
clone_size: NA
j_call: TRBJ1-1
cdr3_aa: CASSEQGGSTEAFF
cdr3_nt: TGTGCCAGCAGTGAACAGGGCGGGAGCACTGAAGCTTTCTTT

d_call: TRBD1
v_call: TRBV7-8
clone_size: NA
j_call: TRBJ1-5
cdr3_aa: CASSPSTGGQINQPQHF
cdr3_nt: TGTGCCAGCAGCCCCTCCACAGGGGGCCAAATCAATCAGCCCCAGCATTTT

d_call: TRBD1
v_call: TRBV2
clone_size: NA
j_call: TRBJ1-5
cdr3_aa: CASRRDSGINQPQHF
cdr3_nt: TGTGCCAGCAGAAGGGACAGCGGTATCAATCAGCCCCAGCATTTT

d_call: NA
v_call: TRBV28
clone_size: NA
j_call: TRBJ2-7
cdr3_aa: CASSFPRPRYEQYF
cdr3_nt: TGTGCCAGCAGTTTCCCGAGGCCGAGGTACGAGCAGTACTTC

d_call: TRBD2
v_call: TRBV19
clone_size: NA
j_call: TRBJ2-3
cdr3_aa: CASSFGGTDTQYF
cdr3_nt: TGTGCCAGTAGTTTCGGGGGGACAGATACGCAGTATTTT

d_call: NA
v_call: TRBV28
clone_size: NA
j_call: TRBJ1-1
cdr3_aa: CASSFRMPEAAFF
cdr3_nt: TGTGCCAGCAGTTTCCGGATGCCTGAAGCGGCTTTCTTT

d_call: TRBD1
v_call: TRBV28
clone_size: NA
j_call: TRBJ2-1
cdr3_aa: CASTRIGTGPNEQFF
cdr3_nt: TGTGCCAGCACACGGATCGGGACAGGGCCCAATGAGCAGTTCTTC

d_call: NA
v_call: TRBV10-3
clone_size: NA
j_call: TRBJ2-7
cdr3_aa: CAISEGQGFSYEQYF
cdr3_nt: TGTGCCATCAGTGAGGGGCAGGGCTTCTCCTACGAGCAGTACTTC

d_call: NA
v_call: TRBV6-5
clone_size: once
j_call: TRBJ1-5
cdr3_aa: CASSPTRDQPQHF
cdr3_nt: TGTGCCAGCAGCCCCACCAGGGATCAGCCCCAGCATTTT

d_call: NA
v_call: TRBV5-4
clone_size: NA
j_call: TRBJ1-2
cdr3_aa: CASSIQGHGYTF
cdr3_nt: TGTGCCAGCAGCATACAGGGTCACGGCTACACCTTC

d_call: TRBD2
v_call: TRBV6-4
clone_size: NA
j_call: TRBJ2-1
cdr3_aa: CASSSSGDSYNEQFF
cdr3_nt: TGTGCCAGCAGTTCTAGCGGGGACTCCTACAATGAGCAGTTCTTC

d_call: TRBD1
v_call: TRBV5-8
clone_size: NA
j_call: TRBJ1-3
cdr3_aa: CASSFGGQGLGNTIYF
cdr3_nt: TGTGCCAGCAGCTTCGGAGGACAGGGGCTGGGAAACACCATATATTTT

d_call: NA
v_call: TRBV28
clone_size: NA
j_call: TRBJ1-2
cdr3_aa: CASSFPQIYYGYTF
cdr3_nt: TGTGCCAGCAGTTTTCCCCAAATTTACTATGGCTACACCTTC

d_call: NA
v_call: TRBV9
clone_size: NA
j_call: TRBJ1-2
cdr3_aa: CASSANYGYTF
cdr3_nt: TGTGCCAGCAGCGCGAACTATGGCTACACCTTC

d_call: TRBD1
v_call: TRBV10-3
clone_size: NA
j_call: TRBJ1-5
cdr3_aa: CAIRDGTAEASNQPQHF
cdr3_nt: TGTGCCATCAGGGACGGGACAGCTGAAGCCAGCAATCAGCCCCAGCATTTT

d_call: NA
v_call: TRBV5-6
clone_size: NA
j_call: TRBJ2-6
cdr3_aa: CASSHSQVGANVLTF
cdr3_nt: TGTGCCAGCAGCCATTCCCAGGTAGGGGCCAACGTCCTGACTTTC

d_call: TRBD2
v_call: TRBV11-2
clone_size: NA
j_call: TRBJ2-7
cdr3_aa: CASRKLAGVHEQYF
cdr3_nt: TGTGCCAGCAGAAAACTAGCGGGAGTCCACGAGCAGTACTTC

d_call: NA
v_call: TRBV5-1
clone_size: NA
j_call: TRBJ1-1
cdr3_aa: CASSLWGENTEAFF
cdr3_nt: TGCGCCAGCAGCTTGTGGGGGGAGAACACTGAAGCTTTCTTT

d_call: TRBD1
v_call: TRBV11-1
clone_size: NA
j_call: TRBJ2-7
cdr3_aa: CASKRGTGGYEQYF
cdr3_nt: TGTGCCAGCAAAAGGGGGACAGGGGGCTACGAGCAGTACTTC

d_call: NA
v_call: TRBV29-1
clone_size: NA
j_call: TRBJ1-2
cdr3_aa: CSVREGLYGYTF
cdr3_nt: TGCAGCGTTCGGGAGGGTCTCTATGGCTACACCTTC

d_call: TRBD1
v_call: TRBV6-5
clone_size: few
j_call: TRBJ1-4
cdr3_aa: CASSIPGTGRRFF
cdr3_nt: TGTGCCAGCAGTATTCCCGGGACAGGAAGGCGTTTTTTT

d_call: NA
v_call: TRBV11-2
clone_size: NA
j_call: TRBJ2-5
cdr3_aa: CASSRGGTQETQYF
cdr3_nt: TGTGCCAGCAGCCGAGGGGGTACCCAGGAGACCCAGTACTTC

d_call: NA
v_call: TRBV14
clone_size: once
j_call: TRBJ1-4
cdr3_aa: CASSPQTLSGEKLFF
cdr3_nt: TGTGCCAGCAGCCCCCAGACCCTCTCGGGTGAAAAACTGTTTTTT

d_call: NA
v_call: TRBV4-1
clone_size: once
j_call: TRBJ2-7
cdr3_aa: CASSQEALYRAQRYEQYF
cdr3_nt: TGCGCCAGCAGCCAAGAGGCCCTTTACAGGGCCCAGAGATACGAGCAGTACTTC

d_call: NA
v_call: TRBV19
clone_size: NA
j_call: TRBJ2-7
cdr3_aa: CASSPGTPLREQYF
cdr3_nt: TGTGCCAGTAGTCCCGGGACACCCCTCCGCGAGCAGTACTTC

d_call: TRBD1
v_call: TRBV5-3
clone_size: NA
j_call: TRBJ1-5
cdr3_aa: CARSYGQDWTLDQPQHF
cdr3_nt: TGTGCCAGAAGCTATGGACAGGATTGGACTCTGGATCAGCCCCAGCATTTT

d_call: NA
v_call: TRBV6-2/TRBV6-3
clone_size: NA
j_call: TRBJ2-7
cdr3_aa: CASSPGQFYEQYF
cdr3_nt: TGTGCCAGCAGTCCCGGACAGTTCTACGAGCAGTACTTC

d_call: TRBD1
v_call: TRBV27
clone_size: NA
j_call: TRBJ1-3
cdr3_aa: CASRTYNDRVGGNTIYF
cdr3_nt: TGTGCCAGCAGAACTTACAACGACAGGGTTGGGGGAAACACCATATATTTT

d_call: NA
v_call: TRBV10-3
clone_size: NA
j_call: TRBJ1-1
cdr3_aa: CAISEKRSMNTEAFF
cdr3_nt: TGTGCCATCAGTGAGAAGAGGAGTATGAACACTGAAGCTTTCTTT

d_call: TRBD1
v_call: TRBV5-3
clone_size: NA
j_call: TRBJ2-7
cdr3_aa: CARSKGQGTYEQYF
cdr3_nt: TGTGCCAGAAGCAAAGGACAGGGGACCTACGAGCAGTACTTC

d_call: TRBD2
v_call: TRBV13
clone_size: NA
j_call: TRBJ2-1
cdr3_aa: CASSLGRGLAQLGEQFF
cdr3_nt: TGTGCCAGCAGCTTAGGCCGGGGACTAGCGCAACTCGGTGAGCAGTTCTTC

d_call: TRBD2
v_call: TRBV12-5
clone_size: NA
j_call: TRBJ2-1
cdr3_aa: CASGPSGGLTYNEQFF
cdr3_nt: TGTGCTAGTGGTCCCTCGGGGGGGCTAACCTACAATGAGCAGTTCTTC

d_call: TRBD1
v_call: TRBV13
clone_size: NA
j_call: TRBJ1-3
cdr3_aa: CASSLVRWDRLADTKNTIYF
cdr3_nt: TGTGCCAGCAGCTTAGTCCGCTGGGACAGGTTAGCGGACACCAAAAACACCATATATTTT

d_call: NA
v_call: TRBV4-3
clone_size: NA
j_call: TRBJ2-7
cdr3_aa: CARLYEQYF
cdr3_nt: TGCGCCAGATTATACGAGCAGTACTTC

d_call: NA
v_call: TRBV4-1
clone_size: NA
j_call: TRBJ2-7
cdr3_aa: CASSQDLGSSKQYF
cdr3_nt: TGCGCCAGCAGCCAAGATCTTGGGTCTAGTAAGCAGTACTTC

d_call: TRBD1
v_call: TRBV11-3
clone_size: NA
j_call: TRBJ2-2
cdr3_aa: CASRQTGEGVAGELFF
cdr3_nt: TGTGCCAGCAGACAAACAGGGGAAGGGGTCGCCGGGGAGCTGTTTTTT

d_call: NA
v_call: TRBV7-2
clone_size: NA
j_call: TRBJ2-5
cdr3_aa: CASSLGRPSGPPPLETQYF
cdr3_nt: TGTGCCAGCAGCTTAGGAAGGCCCTCGGGTCCACCCCCGTTAGAGACCCAGTACTTC

d_call: NA
v_call: TRBV18
clone_size: NA
j_call: TRBJ2-7
cdr3_aa: CASSPPYLERGFDEQYF
cdr3_nt: TGTGCCAGCTCACCACCCTATCTCGAGAGGGGGTTCGACGAGCAGTACTTC

d_call: NA
v_call: TRBV5-6
clone_size: NA
j_call: TRBJ2-2
cdr3_aa: CASSFRQGGNTGELFF
cdr3_nt: TGTGCCAGCAGCTTTCGACAGGGAGGGAACACCGGGGAGCTGTTTTTT

d_call: NA
v_call: TRBV12-3/TRBV12-4
clone_size: NA
j_call: TRBJ2-1
cdr3_aa: CASSPYSGNEQFF
cdr3_nt: TGTGCCAGCAGTCCCTACAGCGGCAATGAGCAGTTCTTC

d_call: NA
v_call: TRBV19
clone_size: once
j_call: TRBJ1-2
cdr3_aa: CASSIEGWAGYTF
cdr3_nt: TGTGCCAGTAGTATAGAGGGTTGGGCTGGCTACACCTTC

d_call: TRBD2
v_call: TRBV12-3/TRBV12-4
clone_size: NA
j_call: TRBJ2-7
cdr3_aa: CASSSGGEQYF
cdr3_nt: TGTGCCAGCAGCTCCGGGGGGGAGCAGTACTTC

d_call: NA
v_call: TRBV27
clone_size: NA
j_call: TRBJ1-1
cdr3_aa: CASSLLQKNTEAFF
cdr3_nt: TGTGCCAGCAGTTTGTTACAGAAGAACACTGAAGCTTTCTTT

d_call: TRBD1
v_call: TRBV7-2
clone_size: NA
j_call: TRBJ1-5
cdr3_aa: CASSQLGQGSNQPQHF
cdr3_nt: TGTGCCAGCAGCCAACTTGGACAGGGTAGCAATCAGCCCCAGCATTTT

d_call: NA
v_call: TRBV27
clone_size: NA
j_call: TRBJ1-1
cdr3_aa: CASSLYARGNTEAFF
cdr3_nt: TGTGCCAGCAGTTTATACGCTCGAGGTAACACTGAAGCTTTCTTT

d_call: NA
v_call: TRBV29-1
clone_size: few
j_call: TRBJ2-7
cdr3_aa: CSVELQGVQQYF
cdr3_nt: TGCAGCGTTGAATTGCAGGGCGTGCAGCAGTACTTC

d_call: TRBD2
v_call: TRBV5-1
clone_size: NA
j_call: TRBJ2-7
cdr3_aa: CASSLAAGGYEQYF
cdr3_nt: TGCGCCAGCAGCTTGGCCGCGGGGGGCTACGAGCAGTACTTC

d_call: NA
v_call: TRBV6-2/TRBV6-3
clone_size: NA
j_call: TRBJ2-2
cdr3_aa: CASSFTYTGELFF
cdr3_nt: TGTGCCAGCAGTTTCACATACACCGGGGAGCTGTTTTTT

d_call: NA
v_call: TRBV3-1/TRBV3-2
clone_size: NA
j_call: TRBJ2-3
cdr3_aa: CASSLMGPRTDTQYF
cdr3_nt: TGTGCCAGCAGCCTCATGGGCCCCCGCACAGATACGCAGTATTTT

d_call: NA
v_call: TRBV27
clone_size: NA
j_call: TRBJ1-1
cdr3_aa: CASSLRDRNTEAFF
cdr3_nt: TGTGCCAGCAGTCTTCGCGACAGGAACACTGAAGCTTTCTTT

d_call: NA
v_call: TRBV9
clone_size: few
j_call: TRBJ2-5
cdr3_aa: CASSVDGAGGETQYF
cdr3_nt: TGTGCCAGCAGCGTAGATGGCGCAGGAGGGGAGACCCAGTACTTC

d_call: NA
v_call: TRBV5-1
clone_size: NA
j_call: TRBJ1-6
cdr3_aa: CASSLAQKNSPLHF
cdr3_nt: TGCGCCAGCAGCTTGGCCCAGAAAAATTCACCCCTCCACTTT

d_call: TRBD2
v_call: TRBV7-9
clone_size: NA
j_call: TRBJ2-7
cdr3_aa: CASSLTRGSGSGEQYF
cdr3_nt: TGTGCCAGCAGCTTAACCCGGGGTAGCGGGAGCGGAGAGCAGTACTTC

d_call: TRBD1
v_call: TRBV5-1
clone_size: once
j_call: TRBJ1-1
cdr3_aa: CASSVGTANTEAFF
cdr3_nt: TGCGCCAGCAGCGTCGGGACAGCCAACACTGAAGCTTTCTTT

d_call: NA
v_call: TRBV10-1
clone_size: NA
j_call: TRBJ1-4
cdr3_aa: CARRDGTSTNEKLFF
cdr3_nt: TGCGCCAGGCGGGACGGAACATCAACTAATGAAAAACTGTTTTTT

d_call: TRBD2
v_call: TRBV6-2/TRBV6-3
clone_size: NA
j_call: TRBJ2-3
cdr3_aa: CASSPPASGSTDTQYF
cdr3_nt: TGTGCCAGCAGTCCGCCGGCTAGCGGGAGTACAGATACGCAGTATTTT

d_call: TRBD2
v_call: TRBV6-1
clone_size: NA
j_call: TRBJ2-3
cdr3_aa: CASSDSRLAGGTDTQYF
cdr3_nt: TGTGCCAGCAGTGACAGCAGACTAGCGGGAGGCACAGATACGCAGTATTTT

d_call: TRBD1
v_call: TRBV19
clone_size: NA
j_call: TRBJ1-5
cdr3_aa: CASTQGVRNQPQHF
cdr3_nt: TGTGCCAGTACCCAGGGGGTGCGCAATCAGCCCCAGCATTTT

d_call: TRBD2
v_call: TRBV19
clone_size: NA
j_call: TRBJ2-7
cdr3_aa: CASSWASGSYVGEQYF
cdr3_nt: TGTGCCAGTAGTTGGGCTAGCGGGAGTTATGTCGGCGAGCAGTACTTC